The 18 T cell receptor beta chains below all came from one sample that was sequenced in a study of control samples from healthy donors and cancer patients. The repertoire was sequenced with immunoSEQ multiplex PCR; TCRdb's copy has only in-frame clones and lacks some. The table shows 170,000 or so clones, with approximately 95% occurring only once. Sequences were obtained from blood. These receptors were collected from a man between 18 and 35 years old in good health.

CDR3 loop: CASAGHKNTEAFF. DNA of the CDR3: TGTGCCAGCGCGGGACACAAGAACACTGAAGCTTTCTTT. The V and J genes are TRBV2 and TRBJ1-1, with D possibly TRBD1 on 6 matching bases. Deletions cut 8 bases from V and 1 base from J, with 11 bases between. Germline V gene sequence: CDR1 SNHLY, CDR2 FYNNEI. The CDR3 is 13 amino acids.

The table lists this clone with a few counts. The V gene is TRBV19, the J gene TRBJ2-2; D unclear. This CDR3 is built from 14 residues. The germline V gene has CDR1 LNHDA and CDR2 SQIVND (reference sequence). With 5 bases removed from V and 2 bases from J, the gap between germline ends came to 9 bases. In DNA, the CDR3 is TGTGCCAGTAGTCCAACACTAAACACCGGGGAGCTGTTTTTT. Amino acid sequence: CASSPTLNTGELFF.

The chain couples TRBV7-3 to TRBJ2-2; weak D call: TRBD1 (7 bases). CDR1 and CDR2 (germline): SGHTA, FQGTGA. CDR3 length equals 17 residues. Trimming took off 2 bases at V and 5 bases at J, with 18 bases between the two ends. This CDR3 is CASSLRRDSLGTGELFF. The CDR3 nucleotides read TGTGCCAGCAGCTTACGGCGGGACAGTCTCGGTACCGGGGAGCTGTTTTTT.

V is TRBV9 and J is TRBJ2-5; possibly TRBD1 for D (6 bases). Looked up from germline, CDR1 is SGDLS and CDR2 is YYNGEE. The CDR3 consists of 15 residues. Trimming removed 3 bases from V and 1 base from J, with 13 bases in between. For the CDR3, the DNA is TGTGCCAGCAGCGATGACTGGGGGCCCCAAGAGACCCAGTACTTC. Amino acids: CASSDDWGPQETQYF.

The chain uses TRBV10-2 and TRBJ1-1, with TRBD1 as a possible D gene (5 bases). The CDR3 length is 13 residues. The germline gives CDR1 WSHSY, CDR2 SAAADI. Trimming removed 6 bases at V and 2 bases at J, with 10 bases between. The CDR3 here is CASRDMVNTEAFF. CDR3 DNA: TGCGCCAGCAGGGACATGGTAAACACTGAAGCTTTCTTT.

The CDR3 is CASSEAPGRGRLSNQPQHF. The CDR3 DNA reads as TGTGCCAGCAGTGAAGCCCCCGGCAGGGGGCGCTTAAGCAATCAGCCCCAGCATTTT. V gene TRBV6-1 combines with J gene TRBJ1-5; 8 positions agree with TRBD1. CDR3 length: 19 residues. V lost 0 bases and J lost 1; bases outside the gene matches: 11. Germline V gene data show CDR1 as MNHNS and CDR2 as SASEGT.

The gene calls are TRBV5-8 and TRBJ1-5; D might be TRBD1 (5 bases). From germline, CDR1 is SGHTS and CDR2 YDEGEE. The CDR3 is 13 residues long. Trimming left V 4 bases short and J 9 bases short, with 14 bases between. The DNA of the CDR3 is TGTGCCAGCAGCCCCGGGACGGCGGGGCCCCAGCATTTT. Protein product: CASSPGTAGPQHF.

The chain is built from TRBV2 and TRBJ2-7; 7 bases line up with TRBD1. The CDR3 totals 13 residues. Per the germline V gene, CDR1 is SNHLY and CDR2 is FYNNEI. Trimming removed 6 bases from V and 0 bases from J; junction bases left unmatched: 2. CDR3 coding DNA: TGTGCCAGCAGCGGACAGGACTCCTACGAGCAGTACTTC. It encodes CASSGQDSYEQYF.

The V call is TRBV6-2 or TRBV6-3, the J call TRBJ2-3, with TRBD2 identical over 11 bases. The CDR3 runs to 16 residues. Germline values: CDR1 MNHEY, CDR2 SVGEGT. The J segment lost 2 bases and the V segment lost 6 bases, leaving 7 bases of the junction unmatched. This CDR3 is CASSRRGLADTDTQYF. The DNA for the CDR3 is TGTGCCAGCAGCCGCAGGGGACTAGCGGACACAGATACGCAGTATTTT.

The V call is TRBV9, the J call TRBJ2-3, with TRBD2 identical over 10 bases. V lost 4 bases to trimming and J lost 7 bases; unmatched junction nucleotides: 21. Germline CDR1 SGDLS, CDR2 YYNGEE. The CDR3 loop spans 19 amino acids. DNA of the CDR3: TGTGCCAGCAGCTCCCGGGGGGGAGCGGGGGGGCCTCTGTATAATACGCAGTATTTT. This codes for CASSSRGGAGGPLYNTQYF.

The chain combines TRBV12-3 or TRBV12-4 with TRBJ1-3; perhaps TRBD1 as D (5 bases). Deletions cut 7 bases from V and 1 base from J, with 8 bases between. CDR3 size: 13 residues. This CDR3 is CASTRASGNTIYF. As DNA, the CDR3 is TGTGCCAGCACCAGGGCTTCTGGAAACACCATATATTTT.

The chain joins TRBV15 to TRBJ2-3, with TRBD2 matching over 7 bases. With V trimmed by 6 bases and J by 3 bases, 6 bases remained unmatched. The CDR3 consists of 14 residues. Germline CDR1 LNHNV, CDR2 YYDKDF (reference sequence). The CDR3 DNA sequence: TGTGCCACCAGACCGGGAGGCTCTACAGATACGCAGTATTTT. It is translated as CATRPGGSTDTQYF.

The CDR3, as DNA: TGCAGCGGCGCCCCAGGGACGGATACGCAGTATTTT. It codes for CSGAPGTDTQYF. The V gene is TRBV29-1, the J gene TRBJ2-3; D is possibly TRBD1 or TRBD2 (5 bases each). Trimming left V 7 bases short and J 6 bases short, with 14 bases between. The CDR3 totals 12 residues. Germline CDR1 SQVTM, CDR2 ANQGSEA.

The chain carries TRBV7-8 and TRBJ2-3; tentatively, D is TRBD1 (5 bases). V was trimmed by 3 bases and J by 5 bases, leaving 18 bases between them. The germline CDR1 and CDR2 sequences are SGHVS and FQNEAQ. The CDR3 is made up of 16 amino acids. The CDR3 DNA sequence: TGTGCCAGCAGCTTTATGAAGGGGCCTGGAAGAGATACGCAGTATTTT. It translates to CASSFMKGPGRDTQYF.

This sequence joins TRBV6-5 and TRBJ1-2; the D gene is possibly TRBD1 (5 bases). The CDR3 runs to 13 residues. In germline, CDR1 is MNHEY, CDR2 SVGAGI. Deletions cut 7 bases from V and 6 bases from J, with 15 bases between. CDR3 residues: CASNRAGMDGYTF. The CDR3 nucleotides are TGTGCCAGCAACCGGGCAGGGATGGATGGCTACACCTTC.

In its sample, this clone was seen once. The chain combines TRBV5-1 with TRBJ2-7; possibly TRBD1 for D (6 bases). Deletions cut 4 bases from V and 2 bases from J, with 13 bases between. Germline V gene lookup returns CDR1 SGHRS and CDR2 YFSETQ. The CDR3 totals 14 residues. The DNA for the CDR3 is TGCGCCAGCAGCCAGGGGAGCGCGGCCTACGAGCAGTACTTC. Its protein product is CASSQGSAAYEQYF. The full variable domain, its missing parts supplied by reference TRBV5-1 and TRBJ2-7, is KAGVTQTPRYLIKTRGQQVTLSCSPISGHRSVSWYQQTPGQGLQFLFEYFSETQRNKGNFPGRFSGRQFSNSRSEMNVSTLELGDSALYLCASSQGSAAYEQYFGPGTRLTVT.

The V call is TRBV9, the J call TRBJ1-2; D uncertain. Germline loops: CDR1 SGDLS, CDR2 YYNGEE. The CDR3 sequence is 14 residues long. V lost 0 bases and J 5 bases, leaving 11 bases between the germline ends. The CDR3 coding sequence is TGTGCCAGCAGCGTAGAACCTCTAGGATATGGCTACACCTTC. It specifies CASSVEPLGYGYTF.

This rearrangement joins TRBV24-1 to TRBJ2-3, with D uncertain. V lost 3 bases and J lost 3, with 9 bases in between. The CDR3 runs 14 residues. Germline V CDR1 and CDR2: KGHDR, SFDVKD. The CDR3 loop is CATSDTPPTDTQYF. In DNA form, the CDR3 reads TGTGCCACCAGTGATACCCCCCCAACAGATACGCAGTATTTT.